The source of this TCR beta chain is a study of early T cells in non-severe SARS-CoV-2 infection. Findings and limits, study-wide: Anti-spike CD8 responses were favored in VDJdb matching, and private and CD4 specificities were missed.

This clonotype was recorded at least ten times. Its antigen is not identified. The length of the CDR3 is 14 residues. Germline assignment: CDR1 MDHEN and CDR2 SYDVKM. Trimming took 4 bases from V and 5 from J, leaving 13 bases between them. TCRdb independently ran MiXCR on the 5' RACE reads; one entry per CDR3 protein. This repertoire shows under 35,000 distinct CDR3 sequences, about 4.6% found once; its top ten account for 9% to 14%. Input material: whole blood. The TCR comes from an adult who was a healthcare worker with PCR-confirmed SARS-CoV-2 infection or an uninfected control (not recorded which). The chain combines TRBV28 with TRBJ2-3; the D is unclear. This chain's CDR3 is CASSSEAVGDTQYF. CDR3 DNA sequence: TGTGCCAGCAGTTCCGAGGCCGTGGGAGATACGCAGTATTTT.